Listed here are 2 T cell receptor beta chains from one sample, sequenced in a study of OX40 agonist ivuxolimab in advanced cancers. Sequenced by immunoSEQ multiplex PCR; TCRdb stores in-frame clones only, minus some. This sample yields fewer than 40,000 clones, of which about 81% are seen a single time; 20% to 25% belongs to the top ten. Here the sequenced sample was CD4+ or CD8+ T cells sorted from blood, taken in a trial of the OX40 agonist ivuxolimab. The origin of the receptors is an adult with an advanced solid tumor such as melanoma, head and neck, liver or kidney cancer.

The chain has TRBV7-3 and TRBJ2-7, with TRBD2 matching over 8 bases. Germline V gene sequence: CDR1 SGHTA, CDR2 FQGTGA. After removal of 9 bases from V and 3 bases from J, the junction contained 10 bases not matched to a gene. The CDR3 has 14 amino acids. CDR3 nucleotides: TGTGCCAGTAGCCCGGGGGGGTTCGGCTACGAGCAGTACTTC. Its protein is CASSPGGFGYEQYF.

The rearrangement links TRBV5-4 to TRBJ2-5; the D is unclear. V lost 4 bases, J lost 5 bases, and 9 bases lay in between. Germline V gene sequence: CDR1 SGHNT, CDR2 YYREEE (reference sequence). This CDR3 region has 12 residues. The CDR3 DNA sequence: TGTGCCAGCAGCCTCAGTCACGAGACCCAGTACTTC. Amino acid sequence: CASSLSHETQYF.